A single sample gave rise to the 7 T cell receptor beta chains below, sequenced in a study of low-dose radiotherapy and immunotherapy resistance in tumors. Both TCRalpha and TCRbeta chains were reverse transcribed with V-gene-specific primers. With a constant-region primer and a V-primer adapter, TCRs were subjected to around 20 PCR cycles of amplification. TCRdb fed the reads into MiXCR, producing one record per CDR3 protein. The sample holds under 95,000 distinct CDR3 sequences; roughly a sixth are singletons and the top ten take less than 3.5%. Documented time point: before trial treatment. Material: PBMCs, obtained before treatment. The receptors come from a male donor with prostate cancer.

This clonotype was picked up many times. The chain recombines TRBV6-1 with TRBJ2-2; a weak D match, TRBD1 (6 bases). Trimming cost V 5 bases and J 0 bases, with 13 bases left between them. The CDR3 sequence is 16 residues long. The germline V gene has CDR1 MNHNS and CDR2 SASEGT. The chain's CDR3 is CASSMSWGPNTGELFF. DNA for the CDR3: TGTGCCAGCAGTATGTCTTGGGGGCCGAACACCGGGGAGCTGTTTTTT.

This clonotype was recorded a few times. This chain uses TRBV11-2 with TRBJ1-4; D gene ambiguous. V was cut by 0 bases and J by 9 bases, with 14 bases left in between. Germline values: CDR1 SGHAT, CDR2 FQNNGV. The CDR3 loop spans 15 amino acids. The CDR3 DNA is TGTGCCAGCAGCTTAGACAGGCTTGCGGAAAAAAAACTGTTTTTT. It is translated as CASSLDRLAEKKLFF. Using reference TRBV11-2 and TRBJ1-4 for the parts outside the CDR3, the full variable domain is EAGVAQSPRYKIIEKRQSVAFWCNPISGHATLYWYQQILGQGPKLLIQFQNNGVVDDSQLPKDRFSAERLKGVDSTLKIQPAKLEDSAVYLCASSLDRLAEKKLFFGSGTQLSVL.

This clonotype was seen ten or more times. The genes are TRBV7-6 and TRBJ2-2; the match to TRBD1 covers 7 bases. Germline loops: CDR1 SGHVS, CDR2 FNYEAQ. This CDR3 comprises 17 residues. V lost 10 bases to trimming and J lost 3 bases; unmatched junction nucleotides: 17. CDR3: CATKAPWTGKDTGELFF. CDR3 nucleotides: TGTGCCACCAAAGCCCCCTGGACAGGAAAAGACACCGGGGAGCTGTTTTTT.

At least ten counts were recorded for this clonotype. CDR3 DNA: TGCGCCAGCAGCGACGGACCCCGGGACAGGGACTACGAGCAGTACTTC. It codes for CASSDGPRDRDYEQYF. The rearrangement uses TRBV5-1 and TRBJ2-7, with 9 bases that match TRBD1. CDR3 length equals 16 residues. Germline CDR1 is SGHRS and CDR2 is YFSETQ. Trimming cost V 4 bases and J 3 bases; bases outside gene matches: 11.

This clonotype was detected many times. The chain carries TRBV6-6 and TRBJ2-3; TRBD2 agrees at 9 bases. The germline gives CDR1 MNHNY, CDR2 SVGAGI (reference sequence). CDR3 size: 15 residues. V was pared by 4 bases and J by 5 bases, with 7 bases of the junction left unmatched. The CDR3 DNA is TGTGCCAGCAGTTGGGCGGGGGGGCCCGGAGATACGCAGTATTTT. Residues: CASSWAGGPGDTQYF.

This clonotype was observed many times. The chain carries TRBV2 and TRBJ2-7; D possibly uses TRBD1 or TRBD2 (7 bases each). In germline, CDR1 is SNHLY, CDR2 FYNNEI. The CDR3 contains 14 residues. Trimming took off 7 bases at V and 5 bases at J, with 18 bases between the two ends. Written as DNA, the CDR3 is TGTGCCAGCACCATGGGAGGGGGCCGGGACGAGCAGTACTTC. Its protein is CASTMGGGRDEQYF.

This clonotype came up many times. V gene TRBV6-2 or TRBV6-3 combines with J gene TRBJ1-1; the match to TRBD1 covers 9 bases. V gave up 6 bases and J gave up 4 bases; unmatched junction bases: 6. CDR3 length: 14 residues. Per the germline V gene, CDR1 is MNHEY and CDR2 is SVGEGT. The CDR3 sequence: CASRDRGVSTEAFF. DNA for the CDR3: TGTGCCAGCAGGGACAGGGGAGTGAGCACTGAAGCTTTCTTT.